The rows below give T cell receptor beta chains drawn from one sample of a study of cytomegalovirus exposure and HLA in healthy donors. The table came from immunoSEQ multiplex PCR; TCRdb's copy has only in-frame clones and leaves some out. The sample yields under 100,000 clones, 95% to 98% seen once. The sequenced sample consisted of PBMCs. The receptors were sampled from a man between 18 and 35 years old in good health and CMV-seronegative. The CDR3 runs from the conserved cysteine through the conserved F or W. The order of the fields is D gene, V gene, clone size, CDR3 length, J gene, CDR3 DNA, CDR3 protein. The D gene is left open where the match is weak. For some rows the clone size is stated as once, few or many, or as a class when expanded; others skip it.

NA	TRBV5-6	NA	14	TRBJ1-2	TGTGCCAGCAGCTCCATTTCGGGGAACTATGGCTACACCTTC	CASSSISGNYGYTF
TRBD1	TRBV11-2	NA	15	TRBJ2-3	TGTGCCAGCAGCTTAGGGACAGGGCACACAGATACGCAGTATTTT	CASSLGTGHTDTQYF
TRBD2	TRBV19	NA	17	TRBJ2-1	TGTGCCACCACAGACAGAGGAGTAGCGGGAGGCTACAATGAGCAGTTCTTC	CATTDRGVAGGYNEQFF
TRBD1	TRBV28	NA	15	TRBJ2-7	TGTGCCAGCAGTTTAAGCGGACAGGGCATCTACGAGCAGTACTTC	CASSLSGQGIYEQYF
TRBD1	TRBV19	NA	17	TRBJ2-6	TGTGCCAGTAGTTCCGGGACAGCGCACTCTGGGGCCAACGTCCTGACTTTC	CASSSGTAHSGANVLTF
TRBD1	TRBV4-2	NA	17	TRBJ2-1	TGTGCCAGCAGCCAAGAAGCCCATAGGACAGGCGACGATGAGCAGTTCTTC	CASSQEAHRTGDDEQFF
NA	TRBV7-9	NA	14	TRBJ1-4	TGTGCCAGCAGCTTCTCACAGCCCAATGAAAAACTGTTTTTT	CASSFSQPNEKLFF
TRBD1	TRBV10-3	NA	15	TRBJ1-1	TGTGCCATCAGTGAGGAGGGACAGGAGGATCGTGAAGCTTTCTTT	CAISEEGQEDREAFF
NA	TRBV11-2	NA	15	TRBJ2-2	TGTGCCAGCAGCTCCCCTCTAGGGAACACCGGGGAGCTGTTTTTT	CASSSPLGNTGELFF
NA	TRBV27	NA	16	TRBJ2-7	TGTGCCAGCAGTCCCACTCCCGGGACAAGTAGCTACGAGCAGTACTTC	CASSPTPGTSSYEQYF
TRBD1	TRBV14	NA	15	TRBJ1-4	TGTGCCAGCAGCCGAAGACAGGGCTTAGGTGAAAAACTGTTTTTT	CASSRRQGLGEKLFF
NA	TRBV19	once	14	TRBJ1-5	TGTGCCAGTAGAAAGGGAGGCAGCAATCAGCCCCAGCATTTT	CASRKGGSNQPQHF
TRBD1	TRBV6-5	NA	14	TRBJ1-1	TGTGCCAGCAGACCGGGACAGGGAAACACTGAAGCTTTCTTT	CASRPGQGNTEAFF
NA	TRBV5-6	few	16	TRBJ2-5	TGTGCCAGCAGCTTGGTGGGCAGGGGGAGGTTAGAGACCCAGTACTTC	CASSLVGRGRLETQYF
NA	TRBV27	NA	16	TRBJ1-5	TGTGCCAGCAGTTTATCTTACAGGGTTAGCAATCAGCCCCAGCATTTT	CASSLSYRVSNQPQHF
TRBD1	TRBV4-3	NA	16	TRBJ1-2	TGCGCCAGCAGCCAAGACCCGGGACAGCCCATCTATGGCTACACCTTC	CASSQDPGQPIYGYTF
NA	TRBV6-1	NA	14	TRBJ1-2	TGTGCCAGCAGTGGCGGAGGGTCGCTCTATGGCTACACCTTC	CASSGGGSLYGYTF
NA	TRBV5-1	NA	14	TRBJ1-1	TGCGCCAGCCGGAGAACCCAGGGGAACACTGAAGCTTTCTTT	CASRRTQGNTEAFF
NA	TRBV5-1	NA	17	TRBJ1-3	TGCGCCAGCAGCTTGTCGACAGCTTCTAACTCTGGAAACACCATATATTTT	CASSLSTASNSGNTIYF
NA	TRBV9	once	15	TRBJ2-1	TGTGCCAGCAGCGCATCGGGACTCCCCTACAATGAGCAGTTCTTC	CASSASGLPYNEQFF
TRBD2	TRBV10-3	NA	15	TRBJ2-7	TGTGCCATCACCGAAGCGGGGGGTACCTCCTACGAGCAGTACTTC	CAITEAGGTSYEQYF
NA	TRBV6-6	NA	13	TRBJ1-2	TGTGCCAGCAGGACAGAGTCGAACTATGGCTACACCTTC	CASRTESNYGYTF
TRBD2	TRBV6-1	NA	15	TRBJ2-1	TGTGCCAGCAGTGAAGGGTCTAGCGGGCGAGATGAGCAGTTCTTC	CASSEGSSGRDEQFF
NA	TRBV7-8	once	14	TRBJ1-3	TGTGCCAGCAGCCCTCTATACGAGGGAAACACCATATATTTT	CASSPLYEGNTIYF
TRBD2	TRBV5-1	NA	14	TRBJ2-4	TGCGCCAGCAGCCGGGAGGGATTAGGAAACATTCAGTACTTC	CASSREGLGNIQYF